Included here is one TCR beta chain sequence, with context. The germline V and J ends were trimmed by 0 bases and 3 bases, with 9 bases remaining between them. Germline values: CDR1 LGHNA, CDR2 YSLEER. CDR3 length: 14 amino acids. Sequenced by immunoSEQ multiplex PCR; TCRdb stores in-frame clones only, minus some. The profile shows 1,100,000 or so clones, 75% to 85% of them singletons. The data stem from a study of shared clonotypes between healthy human individuals. The sequencing sample was made of memory CD4+ T cells from PBMCs. Subset of the sample: CD45RA-negative fraction. The TCR sequence derives from a man younger than 30 in good health. Some clones in this sample may be carry-over from other donors' samples. This chain uses TRBV4-3 with TRBJ2-7, with D uncertain. The CDR3 nucleotides are TGCGCCAGCAGCCAAGATAGAAACAGCTACGAGCAGTACTTC. Translating gives CASSQDRNSYEQYF.